The entry that follows covers one TCR beta chain sequence. The CDR3 spans 14 residues. V trimming: 8 bases; J trimming: 7 bases; junction bases outside the gene matches: 10. Germline lookup yields CDR1 GTSNPN and CDR2 SVGIG (reference sequence). The table came from immunoSEQ multiplex PCR; TCRdb's copy has only in-frame clones and leaves some out. Here the sample spans roughly 90,000 clones, approximately 78% being singletons. These data belong to a study of radiotherapy plus CTLA-4 blockade in lung cancer. This receptor was taken from a human donor with non-small cell lung cancer that progressed on radiotherapy plus ipilimumab. The material sequenced was peripheral blood, taken from a patient treated with radiotherapy plus ipilimumab. The V gene is TRBV30, the J gene TRBJ2-1, with 11 bases lining up with TRBD2. The CDR3 loop reads CAGTSGPMGNEQFF. CDR3 nucleotide sequence: TGTGCCGGGACTAGCGGACCTATGGGGAATGAGCAGTTCTTC. The full variable domain, in which reference TRBV30 and TRBJ2-1 provide the parts outside the CDR3, is SQTIHQWPATLVQPVGSPLSLECTVEGTSNPNLYWYRQAAGRGLQLLFYSVGIGQISSEVPQNLSASRPQDRQFILSSKKLLLSDSGFYLCAGTSGPMGNEQFFGPGTRLTVL.